This T cell receptor beta chain appears in the sequencing data of a study of Ad26.COV2.S vaccination and SARS-CoV-2 variants. Here immunoSEQ multiplex PCR was the method, and the copy in TCRdb shows in-frame clones only, minus some. The data show about 680,000 clones, about 90% seen once. V dropped 3 bases and J dropped 1 base, with 14 bases sitting between them. From germline, CDR1 is LNHDA and CDR2 SQIVND (reference sequence). The CDR3 runs 16 residues. Documented treatment: roughly 18 received Ad26.COV2.S at low or high dose, single or two shots; roughly five received placebo; per-sample allocation not given. Specimen acquisition occurred on day 63 following the initial vaccine or placebo injection.

Here the sequenced sample was peripheral blood, taken in a trial of Ad26.COV2.S vaccine versus placebo. This chain connects TRBV19 to TRBJ2-3, with D unclear. This TCR was recovered from a person aged 18-65 years who received the Ad26.COV2.S COVID-19 vaccine or a placebo. CDR3 residues: CASSIGPQLGTDTQYF. As DNA, the CDR3 is TGTGCCAGTAGTATTGGCCCCCAGTTGGGCACAGATACGCAGTATTTT.